The 2 T cell receptor beta chains below come from one sample, sequenced in a study of blood T cell repertoires in COVID-19. The data were produced by immunoSEQ multiplex PCR, yet TCRdb's version contains in-frame clones alone and is incomplete. The sample holds 70,000 to 80,000 clones, approximately 80% seen once. Sequences were obtained from peripheral blood. These TCRs come from a human donor in a cohort sampled during active COVID-19.

This chain links TRBV7-9 with TRBJ2-5; D is possibly TRBD2 (6 bases). V lost 5 bases and J lost 4, with 20 bases in between. Germline CDR1 SEHNR, CDR2 FQNEAQ (reference sequence). The CDR3 is 16 residues long. CDR3 protein: CASSLRWGQGGETQYF. The CDR3 DNA is TGTGCCAGCAGCCTAAGATGGGGTCAGGGAGGAGAGACCCAGTACTTC.

The chain employs TRBV18 and TRBJ2-5, with D perhaps TRBD2 (6 bases). This CDR3 region has 15 residues. V was clipped by 3 bases and J by 1 base, with 12 bases between them. The germline V gene has CDR1 KGHSH and CDR2 LQKENI. Here the CDR3 reads CASSPSLTSQETQYF. In DNA, the CDR3 is TGTGCCAGCTCACCGTCGTTGACTAGCCAAGAGACCCAGTACTTC.